These 9 T cell receptor beta chains came from one sample sequenced in a study of blood T cell repertoires in COVID-19. Here immunoSEQ multiplex PCR was the method, and the copy in TCRdb shows in-frame clones only, minus some. The table shows under 300,000 clones, with around nine tenths occurring only once. Sequencing was carried out using PBMCs or T cells enriched from blood (not recorded which). The receptors here all came from a woman in her fifties or sixties who had recovered from COVID-19.

The chain combines TRBV12-3 or TRBV12-4 with TRBJ2-5; D is perhaps TRBD2 (5 bases). The CDR3 loop spans 13 amino acids. V gave up 6 bases and J gave up 5 bases, with 13 bases separating them. The CDR3 here is CASSPEGEETQYF. The CDR3 DNA sequence: TGTGCCAGCAGCCCTGAGGGTGAGGAGACCCAGTACTTC.

V usage is TRBV27 and J usage is TRBJ2-2, with D perhaps TRBD1 (6 bases). The CDR3 has 15 amino acids. Germline CDR1 is MNHEY and CDR2 is SMNVEV (reference sequence). V lost 5 bases and J lost 7, with 17 bases in between. CDR3 loop: CASSPRQVLGGELFF. The CDR3 DNA sequence: TGTGCCAGCAGTCCGCGACAGGTACTGGGCGGGGAGCTGTTTTTT.

The chain couples TRBV29-1 to TRBJ2-1; a weak D match, TRBD1 (5 bases). The V and J ends lost 4 bases and 8 bases respectively, with 15 bases between them. CDR3 length equals 13 residues. The germline CDR1 and CDR2 sequences are SQVTM and ANQGSEA. The CDR3 sequence: CSVVGPPRDEQFF. In DNA form, the CDR3 reads TGCAGCGTTGTGGGGCCCCCTAGGGATGAGCAGTTCTTC.

The chain carries TRBV7-2 and TRBJ2-3; D might be TRBD2 (6 bases). The V end was cut by 6 bases, the J end by 6 bases, with 13 bases between. This CDR3 is 13 amino acids long. The germline V gene encodes CDR1 SGHTA and CDR2 FQGNSA. Written as DNA, the CDR3 is TGTGCCAGCAGGTGGGGCGGGGCTGATACGCAGTATTTT. This translates into CASRWGGADTQYF.

The V and J genes are TRBV11-3 and TRBJ1-3; no firm D call. Germline CDR1 and CDR2: SGHNT and YENEEA. The ends were cut back, 3 bases at V and 0 bases at J, with 9 bases in the middle. This CDR3 is 15 amino acids long. CDR3 sequence: CASSFPDFSGNTIYF. The DNA for the CDR3 is TGTGCCAGCAGCTTCCCAGACTTCTCTGGAAACACCATATATTTT.

The chain joins TRBV6-1 to TRBJ1-1; TRBD1 matches 8 bases. Losses at the gene ends were 2 bases for V and 4 bases for J; bases not matched to a gene: 3. This CDR3 contains 14 residues. Germline CDR1 is MNHNS and CDR2 is SASEGT. The CDR3 coding sequence is TGTGCCAGCAGTGAAACGGACAGGGCCACTGAAGCTTTCTTT. Its protein product is CASSETDRATEAFF.

In nucleotides, the CDR3 is TGTGCCACCCAGAGCCAGGGGGCATCACCCCTCCACTTT. Translation: CATQSQGASPLHF. V is TRBV5-4 and J is TRBJ1-6; the match to TRBD1 covers 8 bases. Germline values: CDR1 SGHNT, CDR2 YYREEE (reference sequence). V shed 9 bases and J 10 bases; nucleotides not matched to a gene: 9. This CDR3 has 13 residues.

J is TRBJ2-3 and V is TRBV28, with 9 bases fitting TRBD2. This CDR3 is 15 amino acids long. V trimming: 7 bases; J trimming: 4 bases; junction bases outside the gene matches: 9. The germline V gene has CDR1 MDHEN and CDR2 SYDVKM. CDR3 region: CASNPTSGKSDTQYF. The CDR3 DNA follows: TGTGCCAGCAACCCGACTAGCGGCAAATCAGATACGCAGTATTTT.

V gene TRBV24-1 combines with J gene TRBJ2-7; D is perhaps TRBD2 (5 bases). Per germline, CDR1 KGHDR and CDR2 SFDVKD. This CDR3 is built from 12 residues. Trimming shortened V by 10 bases and J by 4 bases, and 13 bases separated the two germline ends. CDR3 amino acids: CATWTGIYEQYF. In nucleotides, the CDR3 is TGTGCCACTTGGACGGGGATTTACGAGCAGTACTTC.